This TCR beta chain emerged from a study of cytomegalovirus exposure and HLA in healthy donors. Turning to the study itself: Among the 300 to 450 genotyped donors, around 81% were placed in the Caucasian-associated ancestry cluster.

Primers included in the PCR were 60 Vbeta and 13 Jbeta primers. In the original processing: Later work found 80 million or so unique TCR beta chains, with approximately 12 million shared. The assay was immunoSEQ multiplex PCR, and TCRdb's table has in-frame clones only and misses some. That table supplies the V and J calls and clone size; D and trimming were determined from the DNA. Of about 180,000 clones listed, 75% to 85% were seen once; the top ten hold around 1.5%. With regard to this clone: Its antigen is undetermined.

The length of the CDR3 is 16 residues. From germline, CDR1 is MDHEN and CDR2 SYDVKM. V was clipped by 8 bases and J by 7 bases, with 26 bases between them. Notes on the study in general: As a later analysis showed, a missense DCLRE1C variant was linked to trimming of TCR beta V- and J-genes. Of the V segments, some could not be distinguished, including TRBV6-2 and TRBV6-3, and were excluded.

The sample comprised PBMCs. The J gene is TRBJ1-2, the V gene TRBV28; no reliable D call. This clonotype was obtained from a man younger than 35 in good health and CMV-seronegative. CDR3 protein: CASVDLRADGIGGYTF. The CDR3 nucleotides read TGTGCCAGCGTTGATCTAAGGGCCGACGGGATCGGTGGCTACACCTTC.